This T cell receptor beta chain stems from a study of T cells after yellow fever vaccination. Study-level findings and limits: It was a weaker secondary response, yet one that peaked faster, at day 5 versus 15. Clones that expanded after primary vaccination mostly reappeared after the booster (96% CD4, 88% CD8). Clonotypes appearing in both CD4 and CD8 compartments existed, and their share was small.

Many counts were recorded for this clonotype. CDR1 is DFQATT, CDR2 SNEGSKA, per germline (reference sequence). Trimming took 7 bases from V and 1 from J; bases not matched to a gene: 0. The CDR3 totals 11 residues. MiXCR, run by TCRdb on the 5' RACE reads, gives a single entry per CDR3 protein. The data show under 55,000 distinct CDR3 sequences, approximately 6.6% seen once. This clonotype was sampled from a man younger than 35 who received the YFV17D yellow fever vaccine. This sequence joins TRBV20-1 and TRBJ1-1, with 7 nucleotides matching TRBD1. The sequences come from CD8+ T cells not binding an NS4B(214-222) dextramer, sorted from PBMCs, collected about 41 days after the first yellow fever vaccination. The CDR3 loop reads CSGDRNTEAFF. The CDR3, as DNA: TGCAGTGGGGACAGGAACACTGAAGCTTTCTTT.